The entry below describes one TCR beta chain. This entry belongs to a study of CD8+ T cells in alopecia areata. About the research overall: Tofacitinib was taken orally by treated patients, and the dose was 5 to 10 mg twice daily.

It was from alopecia areata patients that lesional scalp punch biopsies and peripheral blood were collected. Reverse transcription of extracted RNA yielded cDNA, which provided the sequencing template. Generated by immunoSEQ multiplex PCR, the TCRdb table keeps only in-frame clones and is missing some. The top ten clones hold under 13% of a sample with about 14,000 clones, approximately 61% of them seen once. The starting material was skin, obtained at week 0. This sequence originates from a human donor with alopecia areata.

In DNA form, the CDR3 reads TGTGCCAGCAGTCACCTAACGTCCGGAAGCGCAGATACGCAGTATTTT. Translated: CASSHLTSGSADTQYF. J is TRBJ2-3 and V is TRBV6-6, with D hard to call. Trimming took 5 bases from V and 4 from J, leaving 19 bases between them. The CDR3 length is 16 residues. CDR1 MNHNY and CDR2 SVGAGI come from the germline V gene (reference sequence).